This T cell receptor (beta chain) stems from a study of blood T cell repertoires in COVID-19. At the level of the study: In each case, the material was cDNA or gDNA derived from T cells, B-cell-depleted T cells, or PBMCs.

The CDR3 has 15 residues. Trimming shortened V by 7 bases and J by 3 bases, and 16 bases separated the two germline ends. Germline V CDR1 and CDR2: LNHDA, SQIVND (reference sequence). In the original analysis: Researchers report that nucleated cell counts were estimated from reference gene primer amplification. Assay: immunoSEQ multiplex PCR; the TCRdb copy retains only in-frame clones and omits some. Clonal size and the V and J genes are those of that table, whereas D and trimming came from the DNA. The sample contains about 270,000 clones, roughly 88% of which appear only once. V usage is TRBV19 and J usage is TRBJ1-5; TRBD1 might be the D (6 bases). The material sequenced was PBMCs or T cells enriched from blood (not recorded which). The clonotype originates from a woman aged 40 to 50 with acute COVID-19. CDR3 nucleotides: TGTGCCAGTACCCAGACAGGTCCCTTCAATCAGCCCCAGCATTTT. This codes for CASTQTGPFNQPQHF. Full variable domain (missing parts from reference TRBV19 and TRBJ1-5): DGGITQSPKYLFRKEGQNVTLSCEQNLNHDAMYWYRQDPGQGLRLIYYSQIVNDFQKGDIAEGYSVSREKKESFPLTVTSAQKNPTAFYLCASTQTGPFNQPQHFGDGTRLSIL.